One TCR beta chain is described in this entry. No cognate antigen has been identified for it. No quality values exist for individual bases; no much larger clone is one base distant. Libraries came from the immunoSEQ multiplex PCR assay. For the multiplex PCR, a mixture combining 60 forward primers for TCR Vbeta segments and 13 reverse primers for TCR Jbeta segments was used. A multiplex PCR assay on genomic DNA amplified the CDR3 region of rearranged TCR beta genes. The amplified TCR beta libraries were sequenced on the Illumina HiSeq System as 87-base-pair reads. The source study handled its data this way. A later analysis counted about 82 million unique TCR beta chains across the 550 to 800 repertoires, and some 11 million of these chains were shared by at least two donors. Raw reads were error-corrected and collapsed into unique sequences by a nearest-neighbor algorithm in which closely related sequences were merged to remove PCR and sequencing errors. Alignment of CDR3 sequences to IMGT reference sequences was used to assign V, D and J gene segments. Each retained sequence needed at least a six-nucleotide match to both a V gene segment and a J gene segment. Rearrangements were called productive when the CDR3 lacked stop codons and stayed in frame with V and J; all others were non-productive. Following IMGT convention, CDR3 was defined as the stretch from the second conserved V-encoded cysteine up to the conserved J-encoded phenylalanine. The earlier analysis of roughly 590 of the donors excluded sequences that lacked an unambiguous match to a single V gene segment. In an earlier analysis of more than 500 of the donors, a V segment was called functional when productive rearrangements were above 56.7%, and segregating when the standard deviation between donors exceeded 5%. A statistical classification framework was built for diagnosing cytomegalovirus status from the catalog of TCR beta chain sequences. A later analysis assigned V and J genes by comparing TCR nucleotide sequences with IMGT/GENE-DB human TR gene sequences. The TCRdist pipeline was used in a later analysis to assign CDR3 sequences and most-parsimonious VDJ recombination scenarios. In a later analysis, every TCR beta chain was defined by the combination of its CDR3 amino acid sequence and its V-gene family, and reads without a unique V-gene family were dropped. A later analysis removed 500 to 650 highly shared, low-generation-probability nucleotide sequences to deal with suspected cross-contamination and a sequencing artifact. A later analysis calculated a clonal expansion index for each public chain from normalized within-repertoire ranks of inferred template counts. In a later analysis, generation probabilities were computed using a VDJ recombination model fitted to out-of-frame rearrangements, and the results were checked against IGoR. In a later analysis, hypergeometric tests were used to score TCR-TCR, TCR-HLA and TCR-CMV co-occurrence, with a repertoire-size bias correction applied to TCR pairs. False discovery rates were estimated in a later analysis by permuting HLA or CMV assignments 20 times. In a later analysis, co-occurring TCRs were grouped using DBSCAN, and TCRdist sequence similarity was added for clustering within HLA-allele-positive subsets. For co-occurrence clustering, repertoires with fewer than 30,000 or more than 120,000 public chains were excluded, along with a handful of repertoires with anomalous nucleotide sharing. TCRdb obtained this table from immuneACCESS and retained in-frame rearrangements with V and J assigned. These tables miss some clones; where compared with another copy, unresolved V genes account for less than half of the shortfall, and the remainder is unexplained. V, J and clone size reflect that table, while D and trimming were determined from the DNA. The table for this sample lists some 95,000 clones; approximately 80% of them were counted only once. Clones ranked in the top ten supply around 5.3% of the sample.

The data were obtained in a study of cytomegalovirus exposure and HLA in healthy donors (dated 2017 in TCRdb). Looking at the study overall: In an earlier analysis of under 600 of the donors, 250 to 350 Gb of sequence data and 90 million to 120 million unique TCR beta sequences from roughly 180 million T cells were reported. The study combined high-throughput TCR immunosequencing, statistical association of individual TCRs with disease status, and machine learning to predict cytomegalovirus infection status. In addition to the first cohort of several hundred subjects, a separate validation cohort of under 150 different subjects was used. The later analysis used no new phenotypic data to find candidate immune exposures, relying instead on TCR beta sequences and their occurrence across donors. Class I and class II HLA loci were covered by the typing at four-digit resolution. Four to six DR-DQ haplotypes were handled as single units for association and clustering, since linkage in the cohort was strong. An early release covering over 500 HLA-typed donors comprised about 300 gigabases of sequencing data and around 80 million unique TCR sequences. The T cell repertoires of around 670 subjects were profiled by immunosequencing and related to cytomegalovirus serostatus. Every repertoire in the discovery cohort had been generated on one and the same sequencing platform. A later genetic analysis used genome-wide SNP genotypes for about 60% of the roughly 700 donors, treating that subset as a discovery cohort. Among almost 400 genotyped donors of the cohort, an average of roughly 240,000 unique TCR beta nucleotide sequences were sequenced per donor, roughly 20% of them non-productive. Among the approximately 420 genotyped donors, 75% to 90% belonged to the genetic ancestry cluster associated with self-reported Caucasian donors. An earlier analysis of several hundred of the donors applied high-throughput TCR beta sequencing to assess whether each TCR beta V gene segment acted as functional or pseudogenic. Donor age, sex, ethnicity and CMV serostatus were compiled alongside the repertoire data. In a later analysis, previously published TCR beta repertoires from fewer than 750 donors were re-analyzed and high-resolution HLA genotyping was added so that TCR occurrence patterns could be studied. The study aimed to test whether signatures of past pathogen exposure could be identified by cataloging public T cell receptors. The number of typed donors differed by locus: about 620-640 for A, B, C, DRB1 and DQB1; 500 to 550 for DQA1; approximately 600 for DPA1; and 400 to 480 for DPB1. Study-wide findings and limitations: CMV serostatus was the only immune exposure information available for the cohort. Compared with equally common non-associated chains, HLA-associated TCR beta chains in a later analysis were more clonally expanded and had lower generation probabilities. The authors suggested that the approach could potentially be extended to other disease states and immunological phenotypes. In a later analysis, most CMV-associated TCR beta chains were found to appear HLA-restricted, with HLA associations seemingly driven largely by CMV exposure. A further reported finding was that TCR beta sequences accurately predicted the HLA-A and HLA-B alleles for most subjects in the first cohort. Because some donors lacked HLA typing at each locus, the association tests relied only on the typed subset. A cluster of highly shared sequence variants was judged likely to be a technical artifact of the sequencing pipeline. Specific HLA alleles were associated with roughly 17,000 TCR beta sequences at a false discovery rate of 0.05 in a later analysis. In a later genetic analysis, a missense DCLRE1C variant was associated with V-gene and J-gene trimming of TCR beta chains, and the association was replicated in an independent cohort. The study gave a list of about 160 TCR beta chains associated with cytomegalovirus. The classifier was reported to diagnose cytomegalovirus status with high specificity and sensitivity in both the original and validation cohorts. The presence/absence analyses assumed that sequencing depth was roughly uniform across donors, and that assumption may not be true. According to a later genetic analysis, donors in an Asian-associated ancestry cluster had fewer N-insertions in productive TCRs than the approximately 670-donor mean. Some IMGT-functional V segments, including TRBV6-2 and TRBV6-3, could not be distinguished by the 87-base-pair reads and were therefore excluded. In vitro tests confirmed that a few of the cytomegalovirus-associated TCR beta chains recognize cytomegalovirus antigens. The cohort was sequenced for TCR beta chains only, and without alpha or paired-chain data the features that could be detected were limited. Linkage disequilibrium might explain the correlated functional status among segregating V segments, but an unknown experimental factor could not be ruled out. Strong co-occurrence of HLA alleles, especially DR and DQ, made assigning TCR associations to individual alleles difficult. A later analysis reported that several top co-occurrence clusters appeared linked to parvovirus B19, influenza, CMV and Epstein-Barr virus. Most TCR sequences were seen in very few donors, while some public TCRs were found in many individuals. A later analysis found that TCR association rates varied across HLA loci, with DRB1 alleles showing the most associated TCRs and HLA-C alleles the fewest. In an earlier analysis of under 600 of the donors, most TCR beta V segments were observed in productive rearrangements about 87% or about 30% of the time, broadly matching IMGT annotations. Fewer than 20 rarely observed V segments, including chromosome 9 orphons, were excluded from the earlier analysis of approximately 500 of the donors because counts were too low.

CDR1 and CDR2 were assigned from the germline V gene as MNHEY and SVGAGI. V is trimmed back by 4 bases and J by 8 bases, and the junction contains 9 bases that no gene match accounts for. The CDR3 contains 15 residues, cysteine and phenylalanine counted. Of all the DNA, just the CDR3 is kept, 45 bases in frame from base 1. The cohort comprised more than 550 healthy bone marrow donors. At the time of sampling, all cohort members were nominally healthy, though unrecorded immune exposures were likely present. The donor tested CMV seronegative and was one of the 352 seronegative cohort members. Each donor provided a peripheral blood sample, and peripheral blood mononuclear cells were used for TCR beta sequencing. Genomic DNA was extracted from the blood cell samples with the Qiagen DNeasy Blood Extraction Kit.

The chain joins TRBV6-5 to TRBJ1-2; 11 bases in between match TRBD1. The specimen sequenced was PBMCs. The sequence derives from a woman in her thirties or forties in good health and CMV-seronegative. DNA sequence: TGTGCCAGCAGTTCGGACAGGGGGCGTGGGGGGGGCTACACCTTC. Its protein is CASSSDRGRGGGYTF.